The source of this TCR beta chain is a study of post-analysis software for immune sequencing data. Study-level findings and limits: Patients carried several TRBV segments more frequently than controls did, and TRBV5-6, TRBV5-1 and TRBV20-1 were among them.

With regard to this clonotype: Its specificity is unknown.

Unique molecular identifiers featured in each of the TCR beta cDNA libraries. TCRdb fed the PCR reads into MiXCR, producing one record per CDR3 protein. The table includes around 700,000 distinct CDR3 sequences, more than 50% detected once. The CDR3 sequence is 14 residues long. Germline loops: CDR1 DFQATT, CDR2 SNEGSKA (reference sequence). Trimming removed 2 bases from V and 6 bases from J; junction bases left unmatched: 6. The sample consisted of blood. This rearrangement joins TRBV20-1 to TRBJ2-3, with 9 positions matching TRBD2. This receptor was taken from a girl aged 2 to 10 with multiple sclerosis. In nucleotides, the CDR3 is TGCAGTGCTAGATTCCTAGCGGGATTGGATACGCAGTATTTT. Translation gives CSARFLAGLDTQYF.